This T cell receptor (beta chain) was found in a study of OX40 agonist ivuxolimab in advanced cancers. Study-wide context: Ivuxolimab is an agonistic anti-OX40 (CD134) antibody, and patients were treated with it. Mean age approximately 59 years, range 23 to 79; around 80% male.

Per the germline V gene, CDR1 is ENHRY and CDR2 is SYGVKD. The CDR3 has 14 amino acids. V was pared by 3 bases and J by 3 bases, with 11 bases between. A note on this clone: The antigen is unknown.

Assay: immunoSEQ multiplex PCR; the TCRdb copy retains only in-frame clones and omits some. The sample carries some 140,000 clones, approximately 90% recorded once. Findings and limits, study-wide: Antigen specificity remained undetermined for the expanded peripheral T cells. Doses of 0.1 to 3.0 mg/kg were accompanied by clonal expansion of CD4+ and CD8+ blood T cells by week 6.

Here the sequenced sample was CD4+ or CD8+ T cells sorted from blood, taken in a trial of the OX40 agonist ivuxolimab. The rearrangement links TRBV10-3 to TRBJ1-1; D is possibly TRBD1 (6 bases). This TCR derives from an adult with an advanced solid tumor such as melanoma, head and neck, liver or kidney cancer. This chain's CDR3 is CAISDPTGDTEAFF. The CDR3 bases are TGTGCCATCAGTGACCCGACAGGAGACACTGAAGCTTTCTTT.